The sequence of this T cell receptor (beta chain) was determined in a study of identical twins. Trimming cost V 3 bases and J 10 bases; bases outside gene matches: 20. The germline gives CDR1 LNHNV, CDR2 YYDKDF (reference sequence). The CDR3 is 18 residues long. Notes on this clonotype: The target antigen is unknown.

The study, taken as a whole, reports: Monozygotic twin pairs showed more out-of-frame TCR alpha sharing than models estimated. There were fewer insertions in abundant cord blood beta clonotypes, but memory repertoires showed no such pattern. Weaker excess twin sharing was observed in beta out-of-frame sequences.

A universal primer site was created by template switching, with the cDNA bearing unique molecular identifiers. TCRdb used MiXCR to reprocess the 5' RACE reads, holding one entry per CDR3 protein. Of roughly 1.6 million distinct CDR3 sequences detected, around 33% appear once; the ten largest clones hold roughly 0.3%. The sequence derives from a newborn girl in good health. Material for sequencing was cord blood. This chain connects TRBV15 to TRBJ2-1; 8 bases are shared with TRBD2. CDR3 residues: CATSSSISGGAFSYEQFF. The CDR3 DNA reads as TGTGCCACCAGCAGTTCAATAAGCGGGGGAGCCTTCTCCTACGAGCAGTTCTTC.